This T cell receptor beta chain was sequenced for a study of T cells after yellow fever vaccination (dated by TCRdb to between 2018 and 2021). Notes on the research overall: The SMART-Seq v4 Ultra Low Input RNA kit was used to prepare libraries from fractions with low cell numbers. To follow T-cell clones before and after primary and booster YFV17D yellow fever vaccination, bulk TCR alpha and beta repertoires were sequenced over time. Bulk PBMC replicates and cell subsets were isolated from blood drawn at multiple timepoints before and after both primary and secondary immunization. The cohort comprised two healthy male donors, one aged 18 to 29 and one aged 30 to 40 years.

General conclusions and limits of the study: After the booster, most of the clones that had expanded following primary vaccination were detected again (around 95% of CD4 and around 88% of CD8), which suggests that memory was broadly maintained. Compared with the primary T-cell response, the secondary T-cell response was weaker but faster, peaking on day 5 rather than day 15. The study included only two donors, which limits how far the findings can be generalized. FACS-sorted repertoires could contain abundant contaminating clonotypes from the bulk population, so computational filtering was required. A small share of clonotypes was detected in both CD4 and CD8 compartments, with the overlap likely arising from convergent recombination.

TCR cDNA was synthesized by 5'RACE template switching, which introduced a universal primer site and unique molecular identifiers. Priming for cDNA synthesis came from both the TCR alpha and TCR beta constant segments. Two PCR steps were used to amplify libraries, with sample barcodes and sequencing adapters being added in the second step. Sequencing of the libraries was done on either Illumina HiSeq 2500 (2x100 bp) or NovaSeq (2x150 bp). In the paper's pipeline: MIGEC handled demultiplexing of reads and collapsing into UMI consensus sequences, while MiXCR performed V(D)J alignment. Using edgeR on replicate PBMC samples, clonotypes were called vaccine-responding if FDR was below 0.01 and the log2 fold change was above 5 up to day 15. CD4 or CD8 identity was assigned to each bulk clonotype according to whether the clonotype was present at higher abundance in the sequenced CD4 repertoire or the sequenced CD8 repertoire. The public reads were reprocessed in TCRdb via fastp at Q25 and MiXCR, keeping in-frame beta chains. For every CDR3 protein sequence, its rows merge into one entry that carries the most common genes and DNA. The V and J calls were determined by TCRdb, not by the authors. The sample records 300,000 to 400,000 distinct CDR3 sequences, approximately 8% of which are singletons. The ten largest clones add up to around 17% of the sample.

Trimming leaves V shorter by 0 bases and J shorter by 1 base, with the junction holding 13 bases beyond the gene matches. The germline V gene (reference sequence) specifies DFQATT as CDR1 and SNEGSKA as CDR2. The CDR3, cysteine through phenylalanine, is 18 amino acids long. Only CDR3 DNA remains: 54 bases, in frame from the first base. The intended sense of this specimen's treatment or condition label: live attenuated yellow fever vaccine strain. At each blood-draw timepoint, two biological replicates of bulk PBMCs were obtained. A standard Ficoll-Paque protocol was used to isolate PBMCs from peripheral blood. TriZol was used to extract RNA from bulk PBMCs, CD4 and CD8 fractions, and dextramer-positive and dextramer-negative fractions. There are a few counts of this clonotype. Its antigen remains unidentified. No base qualities exist here, and no much larger clone lies one base off it.

The source material was PBMCs, sampled 35 to 50 days after the first yellow fever vaccination. The chain links TRBV20-1 with TRBJ1-1; 8 central bases correspond to TRBD1. The TCR originated in a man in his late teens or twenties who received the YFV17D yellow fever vaccine. DNA sequence: TGCAGTGCTAGAGATCTTGACAGGGGCCGCCTCTCGAACACTGAAGCTTTCTTT. Translated, this gives CSARDLDRGRLSNTEAFF.